Presented here are 26 T cell receptor beta chains from one specimen sequenced in a study of T cells in Graves' hyperthyroidism and ophthalmopathy (dated by TCRdb to between 2018 and 2021). The library was made by multiplex PCR. The data were produced on an Illumina HiSeq 2000. TCR beta CDR3 regions were amplified from RNA transcripts. The TCR CDR3 was subjected to a first round of RT-PCR using the HTBI primer set and the Qiagen OneStep RT-PCR kit. The raw public reads went through TCRdb reprocessing: fastp at Q25, MiXCR clone calling, in-frame beta chains kept. A single entry per CDR3 protein holds the most common genes and DNA from its merged rows. The sample yields 500,000 to 550,000 distinct CDR3 sequences; 20% were counted once. Over 45% of the sample is taken by the ten largest. What was sequenced was blood. Every receptor here comes from a middle-aged man with Graves' ophthalmopathy.

This clonotype was detected ten times or more. The genes are TRBV5-1 and TRBJ2-3; 11 nucleotides agree with TRBD1. V lost 7 bases to trimming and J lost 2 bases; unmatched junction nucleotides: 3. CDR3 length: 14 amino acids. The germline V gene encodes CDR1 SGHRS and CDR2 YFSETQ. The CDR3 here is CASGTGGNTDTQYF. CDR3 DNA sequence: TGCGCCAGCGGGACAGGGGGGAACACAGATACGCAGTATTTT. Variable domain in full (rest from reference TRBV5-1 and TRBJ2-3): KAGVTQTPRYLIKTRGQQVTLSCSPISGHRSVSWYQQTPGQGLQFLFEYFSETQRNKGNFPGRFSGRQFSNSRSEMNVSTLELGDSALYLCASGTGGNTDTQYFGPGTRLTVL.

The genes are TRBV11-3 and TRBJ1-3; D is unclear. The CDR3 has 14 residues. The V and J ends lost 4 bases and 0 bases respectively, with 7 bases between them. CDR1 is SGHNT, CDR2 YENEEA, per germline. The CDR3 coding sequence is TGTGCCAGCAGCTCCTCGGGCTCTGGAAACACCATATATTTT. This gives the protein CASSSSGSGNTIYF.

V usage is TRBV14 and J usage is TRBJ2-5; no clear D. The CDR3 extends over 12 amino acids. V shed 4 bases and J shed 6 bases, with 9 bases lying between them. The germline V gene encodes CDR1 SGHDN and CDR2 FVKESK. This CDR3 reads CASSLNRKTQYF. CDR3 nucleotide sequence: TGTGCCAGCAGCCTAAATCGAAAGACCCAGTACTTC.

The sample holds many counts of this clonotype. The gene calls are TRBV2 and TRBJ1-1, with 8 bases matching TRBD1. Trimming took 7 bases from V and 0 from J; bases not matched to a gene: 4. CDR1 is SNHLY and CDR2 is FYNNEI in the germline V gene. CDR3 length equals 14 residues. CDR3 loop: CASIRTGLNTEAFF. CDR3 nucleotides: TGTGCCAGCATTCGGACAGGGCTGAACACTGAAGCTTTCTTT.

The V call is TRBV28, the J call TRBJ1-1; the match to TRBD1 covers 8 bases. The V gene end was trimmed by 2 bases and the J gene end by 8 bases; junction bases not matched to a gene: 7. This CDR3 has 14 amino acids. Germline-derived CDR1 and CDR2 are MDHEN and SYDVKM. The CDR3, as DNA: TGTGCCAGCAGTTTACGCCCCGGGACAGGAGAAGCTTTCTTT. Its protein is CASSLRPGTGEAFF.

The gene calls are TRBV5-1 and TRBJ2-2, with D uncertain. The V end lost 2 bases, the J end lost 6 bases, and 23 bases lay between the germline ends. Germline V gives CDR1 SGHRS, CDR2 YFSETQ. The length of the CDR3 is 18 residues. The DNA of the CDR3 is TGCGCCAGCAGCTTTAGGCGGCCAGGCCTTGAGTGGCCCGGGGAGCTGTTTTTT. It specifies CASSFRRPGLEWPGELFF.

Many counts were recorded for this clonotype. This chain uses TRBV20-1 with TRBJ2-5; TRBD2 aligns across 8 bases. The germline V gene has CDR1 DFQATT and CDR2 SNEGSKA (reference sequence). The CDR3 totals 14 residues. The ends lost 6 bases at V and 5 bases at J; junction bases unmatched: 11. In DNA form, the CDR3 reads TGCAGTGCCGTACTAGCGGAGCTGGGGGAGACCCAGTACTTC. Protein: CSAVLAELGETQYF.

The CDR3 DNA is TGTGCCGGCCGCGCCGGGGGGGCCTACGAGCAGTACTTC. This gives the protein CAGRAGGAYEQYF. The chain couples TRBV6-2 or TRBV6-3 to TRBJ2-7; TRBD2 aligns across 8 bases. The CDR3 extends over 13 amino acids. Trimming at V came to 11 bases and at J to 2 bases, leaving 8 bases not matched to a gene. The germline CDR1 and CDR2 sequences are MNHEY and SVGEGT.

The chain recombines TRBV15 with TRBJ2-3; 9 nucleotides match TRBD1. Per the germline V gene, CDR1 is LNHNV and CDR2 is YYDKDF (reference sequence). Trimming removed 0 bases from V and 2 bases from J; junction bases left unmatched: 6. There are 17 residues in the CDR3. DNA of the CDR3: TGTGCCACCAGCAGAGAGAGACGGGACAGGGCCACAGATACGCAGTATTTT. Translation: CATSRERRDRATDTQYF.

The J gene is TRBJ1-5, the V gene TRBV28, with D perhaps matching TRBD1 (6 bases). Germline V lookup: CDR1 MDHEN, CDR2 SYDVKM. Trimming left V 4 bases short and J 2 bases short, with 18 bases between. The CDR3 totals 17 residues. The CDR3 nucleotides read TGTGCCAGCAGTTCCAGTAGGGGGGCGCCGGGCAATCAGCCCCAGCATTTT. This encodes CASSSSRGAPGNQPQHF.

This clonotype was recorded a few times. The chain has TRBV6-2 or TRBV6-3 and TRBJ2-4, with 12 bases matching TRBD2. The CDR3 is 18 amino acids. Germline assignment: CDR1 MNHEY and CDR2 SVGEGT. V lost 5 bases to trimming and J lost 2 bases; unmatched junction nucleotides: 10. The CDR3: CASSPTGLAGRTKNIQYF. CDR3 nucleotides: TGTGCCAGCAGTCCGACGGGACTAGCGGGCAGGACCAAAAACATTCAGTACTTC.

This clonotype was picked up a small number of times. The chain carries TRBV6-1 and TRBJ2-7; D is unresolved. Trimming shortened V by 6 bases and J by 5 bases, and 20 bases separated the two germline ends. Germline CDR1 and CDR2: MNHNS and SASEGT. The CDR3 is 15 residues long. CDR3 nucleotide sequence: TGTGCCAGCAGAAAATATCCCTCCTCAGGCAACGAGCAGTACTTC. Translated, it gives CASRKYPSSGNEQYF.

The rearrangement joins TRBV19 to TRBJ2-3, with D perhaps given as TRBD1 or TRBD2 (5 bases each). Trimming stripped 8 bases from V and 2 bases from J, with 14 bases between. Germline-derived CDR1 and CDR2 are LNHDA and SQIVND (reference sequence). The CDR3 runs to 14 residues. In DNA form, the CDR3 reads TGTGCCAGTGGGAGAGGGACGCACACAGATACGCAGTATTTT. Its translation is CASGRGTHTDTQYF.

This rearrangement joins TRBV12-3 or TRBV12-4 to TRBJ2-7, with D unresolved. This CDR3 contains 14 residues. Trimming removed 3 bases from V and 2 bases from J, with 11 bases in between. The CDR3 sequence: CASSLQRSTYEQYF. DNA for the CDR3: TGTGCCAGCAGTTTGCAGCGTAGTACCTACGAGCAGTACTTC.

This sequence joins TRBV9 and TRBJ1-1, with D perhaps TRBD1 (6 bases). With 0 bases removed from V and 0 bases from J, the gap between germline ends came to 15 bases. Germline V gene sequence: CDR1 SGDLS, CDR2 YYNGEE. This CDR3 is 17 amino acids long. The CDR3 DNA sequence: TGTGCCAGCAGCGTAGTTGGGGGGGGCGGTATGAACACTGAAGCTTTCTTT. Amino acid sequence: CASSVVGGGGMNTEAFF. The whole variable domain, remainder taken from reference TRBV9 and TRBJ1-1, is DSGVTQTPKHLITATGQRVTLRCSPRSGDLSVYWYQQSLDQGLQFLIQYYNGEERAKGNILERFSAQQFPDLHSELNLSSLELGDSALYFCASSVVGGGGMNTEAFFGQGTRLTVV.

This clonotype was seen a few times. The chain couples TRBV27 to TRBJ2-7; weak D call: TRBD1 (5 bases). This CDR3 contains 12 residues. V lost 8 bases, J lost 2 bases, and 10 bases lay in between. Germline V gene data show CDR1 as MNHEY and CDR2 as SMNVEV (reference sequence). In nucleotides, the CDR3 is TGTGCCAGCCAGGACAATCCCTACGAGCAGTACTTC. Its protein product is CASQDNPYEQYF.

This clonotype was seen a few times. This chain connects TRBV7-8 to TRBJ2-3; D possibly corresponds to TRBD2 (7 bases). Germline CDR1 reads SGHVS; CDR2 reads FQNEAQ. V lost 11 bases to trimming and J lost 5 bases, with 11 bases between them. The CDR3 is made up of 11 amino acids. CDR3 protein: CACGGEDTQYF. The DNA of the CDR3 is TGTGCCTGCGGGGGCGAAGATACGCAGTATTTT.

The V gene is TRBV7-3, the J gene TRBJ2-2, with a weak D call TRBD2 (5 bases). This CDR3 contains 16 residues. Germline-derived CDR1 and CDR2 are SGHTA and FQGTGA. The V gene lost 3 bases and the J gene lost 4 bases, with 15 bases spanning the gap. CDR3 bases: TGTGCCAGCAGCTTGGTCCCCTCTCGGGGCACCGGGGAGCTGTTTTTT. Translated: CASSLVPSRGTGELFF.

This clonotype turned up a few times. This sequence joins TRBV2 and TRBJ2-5, with 13 bases matching TRBD2. Germline V CDR1 and CDR2: SNHLY, FYNNEI. The trim removed 5 bases at V and 5 bases at J, leaving 8 bases unmatched. CDR3 length equals 16 residues. CDR3 region: CASSTRLAGGSETQYF. In DNA form, the CDR3 reads TGTGCCAGCAGTACAAGACTAGCGGGGGGTTCGGAGACCCAGTACTTC.

The V call is TRBV18, the J call TRBJ1-4; TRBD1 aligns across 8 bases. CDR1 is KGHSH and CDR2 is LQKENI in the germline V gene. The CDR3 contains 14 residues. The V gene end was trimmed by 3 bases and the J gene end by 6 bases; junction bases not matched to a gene: 3. The CDR3 DNA follows: TGTGCCAGCTCACCTACAGGGGGAGATGAAAAACTGTTTTTT. Its translation is CASSPTGGDEKLFF.

This clonotype was observed many times. The chain combines TRBV18 with TRBJ1-5; 9 bases map to TRBD1. V trimming: 6 bases; J trimming: 7 bases; junction bases outside the gene matches: 7. The CDR3 consists of 14 residues. CDR1 is KGHSH, CDR2 LQKENI, per germline. As DNA, the CDR3 is TGTGCCAGCTCGCTCCGGGACAGGGAGCAGCCCCAGCATTTT. Translating gives CASSLRDREQPQHF.

J is TRBJ1-3 and V is TRBV20-1; D gene unclear. V lost 0 bases to trimming and J lost 3 bases, with 12 bases between them. This CDR3 region has 15 residues. From germline, CDR1 is DFQATT and CDR2 SNEGSKA (reference sequence). CDR3 in DNA: TGCAGTGCTAGAGATTTAGCAGGATATGGAAACACCATATATTTT. Translating gives CSARDLAGYGNTIYF.

The rearrangement links TRBV20-1 to TRBJ1-1; 10 bases match TRBD1. This CDR3 region has 20 residues. V lost 2 bases, J lost 4 bases, and 22 bases stayed unmatched. Germline CDR1 is DFQATT and CDR2 is SNEGSKA (reference sequence). CDR3 region: CSARTHYPGRGTGAPTEAFF. In nucleotides, the CDR3 is TGCAGTGCTAGAACACACTACCCGGGACGGGGGACAGGGGCCCCCACTGAAGCTTTCTTT.

Regarding this clonotype: A much larger clone is a single base away; this may be a read error. The chain joins TRBV5-1 to TRBJ1-1; D uncertain. CDR1 and CDR2 from the germline V gene are SGHRS and YFSETQ. Trimming pared 4 bases from V and 4 bases from J, leaving 17 bases between. The CDR3 is 15 residues long. CDR3 sequence reads: CASSTGLQQATEAFF. Here the CDR3 DNA reads TGCGCCAGCAGCACCGGACTTCAGCAGGCCACTGAAGCTTTCTTT.

In this sample, this clonotype turned up a few times. This sequence joins TRBV5-1 and TRBJ1-2, with a possible D match to TRBD1 (6 bases). V was trimmed by 0 bases and J by 4 bases, leaving 10 bases between them. Germline CDR1 is SGHRS and CDR2 is YFSETQ. There are 14 residues in the CDR3. The CDR3, as DNA: TGCGCCAGCAGCTTGGGCCCGGACAGCTATGGCTACACCTTC. Amino acids: CASSLGPDSYGYTF.

This clonotype was observed a few times. V usage is TRBV27 and J usage is TRBJ2-7; possibly TRBD2 for D (7 bases). V was clipped by 5 bases and J by 0 bases, with 17 bases between them. This CDR3 spans 16 amino acids. The germline CDR1 and CDR2 sequences are MNHEY and SMNVEV (reference sequence). DNA for the CDR3: TGTGCCAGCAGTCCCGAGGGGGGGGGCTCCTCCTACGAGCAGTACTTC. Residues: CASSPEGGGSSYEQYF.